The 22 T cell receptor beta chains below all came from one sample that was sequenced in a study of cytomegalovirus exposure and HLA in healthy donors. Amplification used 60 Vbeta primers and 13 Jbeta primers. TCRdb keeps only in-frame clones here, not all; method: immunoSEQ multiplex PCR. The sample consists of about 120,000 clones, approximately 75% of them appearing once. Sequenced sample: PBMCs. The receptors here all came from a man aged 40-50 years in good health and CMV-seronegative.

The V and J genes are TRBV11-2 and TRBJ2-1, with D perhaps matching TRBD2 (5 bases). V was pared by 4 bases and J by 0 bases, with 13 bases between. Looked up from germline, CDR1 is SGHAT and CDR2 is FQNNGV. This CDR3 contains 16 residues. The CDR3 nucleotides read TGTGCCAGCAGCTCACTAGGCTCGAGCTCCTACAATGAGCAGTTCTTC. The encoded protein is CASSSLGSSSYNEQFF.

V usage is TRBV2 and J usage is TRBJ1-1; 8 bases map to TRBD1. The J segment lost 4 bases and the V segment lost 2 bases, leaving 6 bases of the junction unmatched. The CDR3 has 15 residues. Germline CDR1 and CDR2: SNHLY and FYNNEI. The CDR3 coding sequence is TGTGCCAGCAGTGAATCCCCGACAGGGGCCACTGAAGCTTTCTTT. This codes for CASSESPTGATEAFF.

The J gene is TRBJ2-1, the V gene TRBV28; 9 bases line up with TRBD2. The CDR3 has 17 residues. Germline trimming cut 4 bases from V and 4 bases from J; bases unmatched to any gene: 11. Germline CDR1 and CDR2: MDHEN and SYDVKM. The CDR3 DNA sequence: TGTGCCAGCAGTTGGCCGACTAGCGGAATCCGGTACAATGAGCAGTTCTTC. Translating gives CASSWPTSGIRYNEQFF.

The CDR3 here is CASSVGDTPKVGGYTF. The CDR3 nucleotides are TGTGCCAGCAGCGTTGGGGACACCCCGAAGGTGGGTGGCTACACCTTC. This chain connects TRBV9 to TRBJ1-2; tentatively, D is TRBD1 (6 bases). Germline lookup yields CDR1 SGDLS and CDR2 YYNGEE. The CDR3 runs to 16 residues. V shed 2 bases and J shed 7 bases, with 21 bases lying between them.

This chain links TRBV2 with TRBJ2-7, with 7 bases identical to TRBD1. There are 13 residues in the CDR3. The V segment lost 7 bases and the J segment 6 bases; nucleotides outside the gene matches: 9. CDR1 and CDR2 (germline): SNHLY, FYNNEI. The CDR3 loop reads CASNPTGAGEQYF. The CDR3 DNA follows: TGTGCCAGCAACCCAACAGGGGCCGGCGAGCAGTACTTC. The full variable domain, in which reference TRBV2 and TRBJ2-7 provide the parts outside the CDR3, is EPEVTQTPSHQVTQMGQEVILRCVPISNHLYFYWYRQILGQKVEFLVSFYNNEISEKSEIFDDQFSVERPDGSNFTLKIRSTKLEDSAMYFCASNPTGAGEQYFGPGTRLTVT.

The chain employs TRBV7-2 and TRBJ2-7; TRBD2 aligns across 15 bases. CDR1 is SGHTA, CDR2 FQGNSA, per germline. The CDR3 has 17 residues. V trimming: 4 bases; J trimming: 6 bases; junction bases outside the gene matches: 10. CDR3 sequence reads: CASSSKNPGLAGGEQYF. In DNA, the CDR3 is TGTGCCAGCAGCTCAAAAAACCCGGGACTAGCGGGGGGCGAGCAGTACTTC. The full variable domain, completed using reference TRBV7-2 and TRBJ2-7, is GAGVSQSPSNKVTEKGKDVELRCDPISGHTALYWYRQSLGQGLEFLIYFQGNSAPDKSGLPSDRFSAERTGGSVSTLTIQRTQQEDSAVYLCASSSKNPGLAGGEQYFGPGTRLTVT.

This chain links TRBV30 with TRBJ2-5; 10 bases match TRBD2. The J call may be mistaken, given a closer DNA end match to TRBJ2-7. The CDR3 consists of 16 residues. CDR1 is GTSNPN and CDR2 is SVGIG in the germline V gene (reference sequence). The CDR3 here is CAWSVRRTSGPYEQYF. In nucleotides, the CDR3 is TGTGCCTGGAGTGTTAGGAGGACTAGCGGTCCCTACGAGCAGTACTTC.

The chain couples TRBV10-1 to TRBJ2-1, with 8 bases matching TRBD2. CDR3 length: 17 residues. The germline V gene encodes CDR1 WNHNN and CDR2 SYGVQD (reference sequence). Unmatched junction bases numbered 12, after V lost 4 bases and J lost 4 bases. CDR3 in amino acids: CASSVDRSGGEYNEQFF. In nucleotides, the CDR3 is TGCGCCAGCAGTGTAGACCGAAGCGGGGGAGAATACAATGAGCAGTTCTTC.

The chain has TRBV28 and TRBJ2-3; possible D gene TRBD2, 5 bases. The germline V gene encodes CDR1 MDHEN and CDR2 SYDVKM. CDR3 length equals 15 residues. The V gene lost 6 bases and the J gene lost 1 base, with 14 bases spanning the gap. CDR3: CASSLLGPGTDTQYF. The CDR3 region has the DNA TGTGCCAGCAGCCTACTAGGGCCCGGCACAGATACGCAGTATTTT.

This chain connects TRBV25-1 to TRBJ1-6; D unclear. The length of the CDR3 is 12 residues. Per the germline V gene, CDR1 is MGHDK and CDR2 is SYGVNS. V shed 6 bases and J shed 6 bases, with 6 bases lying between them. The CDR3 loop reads CASRESNSPLHF. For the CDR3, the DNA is TGTGCCAGCAGAGAGAGTAATTCACCCCTCCACTTT.

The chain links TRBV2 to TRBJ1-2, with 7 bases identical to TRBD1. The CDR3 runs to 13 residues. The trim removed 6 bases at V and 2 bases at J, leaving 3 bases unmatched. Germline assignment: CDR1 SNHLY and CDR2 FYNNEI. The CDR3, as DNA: TGTGCCAGCAGGGGACAGATAAACTATGGCTACACCTTC. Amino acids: CASRGQINYGYTF.

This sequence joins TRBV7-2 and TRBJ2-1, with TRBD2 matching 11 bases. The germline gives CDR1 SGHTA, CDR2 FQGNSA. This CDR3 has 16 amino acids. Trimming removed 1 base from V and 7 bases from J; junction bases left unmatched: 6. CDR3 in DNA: TGTGCCAGCAGCTTAGTATTTACTAGCGGGAGAAATGAGCAGTTCTTC. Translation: CASSLVFTSGRNEQFF. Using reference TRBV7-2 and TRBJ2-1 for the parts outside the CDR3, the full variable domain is GAGVSQSPSNKVTEKGKDVELRCDPISGHTALYWYRQSLGQGLEFLIYFQGNSAPDKSGLPSDRFSAERTGGSVSTLTIQRTQQEDSAVYLCASSLVFTSGRNEQFFGPGTRLTVL.

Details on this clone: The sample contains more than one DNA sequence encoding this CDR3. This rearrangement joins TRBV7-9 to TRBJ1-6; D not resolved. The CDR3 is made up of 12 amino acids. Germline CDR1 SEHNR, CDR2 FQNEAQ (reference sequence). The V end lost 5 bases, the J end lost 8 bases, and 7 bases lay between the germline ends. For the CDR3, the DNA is TGTGCCAGCAGCCTAGGCGATTCACCCCTCCACTTT. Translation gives CASSLGDSPLHF.

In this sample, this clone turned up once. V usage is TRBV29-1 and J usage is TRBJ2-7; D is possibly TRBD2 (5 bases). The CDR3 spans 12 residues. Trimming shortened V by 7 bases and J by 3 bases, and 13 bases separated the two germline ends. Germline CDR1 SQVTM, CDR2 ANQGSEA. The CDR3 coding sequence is TGCAGCGCCGAGCTAGCTAACTACGAGCAGTACTTC. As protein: CSAELANYEQYF.

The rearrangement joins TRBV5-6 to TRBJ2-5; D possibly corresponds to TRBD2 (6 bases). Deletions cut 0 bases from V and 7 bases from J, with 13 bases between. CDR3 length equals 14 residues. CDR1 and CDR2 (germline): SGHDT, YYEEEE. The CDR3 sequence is CASSLGGVGGTQYF. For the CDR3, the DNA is TGTGCCAGCAGCTTGGGAGGAGTGGGGGGGACCCAGTACTTC. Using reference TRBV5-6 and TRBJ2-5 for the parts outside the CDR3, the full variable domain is DAGVTQSPTHLIKTRGQQVTLRCSPKSGHDTVSWYQQALGQGPQFIFQYYEEEERQRGNFPDRFSGHQFPNYSSELNVNALLLGDSALYLCASSLGGVGGTQYFGPGTRLLVL.

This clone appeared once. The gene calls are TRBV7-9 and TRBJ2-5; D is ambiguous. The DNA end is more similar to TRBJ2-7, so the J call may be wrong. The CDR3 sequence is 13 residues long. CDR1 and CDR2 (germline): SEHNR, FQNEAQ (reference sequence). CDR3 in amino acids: CASSLSVNYEQYF. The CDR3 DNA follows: TGTGCCAGCAGCTTATCGGTCAACTACGAGCAGTACTTC.

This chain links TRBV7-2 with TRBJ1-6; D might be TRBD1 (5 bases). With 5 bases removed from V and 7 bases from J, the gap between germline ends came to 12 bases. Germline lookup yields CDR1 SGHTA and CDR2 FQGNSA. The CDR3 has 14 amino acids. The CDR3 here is CASSPQGGNSPLHF. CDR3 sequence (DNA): TGTGCCAGCAGCCCCCAGGGAGGAAATTCACCCCTCCACTTT.

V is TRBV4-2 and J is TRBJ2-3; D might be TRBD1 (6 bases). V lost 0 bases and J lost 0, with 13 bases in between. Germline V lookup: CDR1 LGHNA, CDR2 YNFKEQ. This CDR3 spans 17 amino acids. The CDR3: CASSQDVGGTSTDTQYF. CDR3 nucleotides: TGTGCCAGCAGCCAAGATGTAGGGGGAACTAGCACAGATACGCAGTATTTT.

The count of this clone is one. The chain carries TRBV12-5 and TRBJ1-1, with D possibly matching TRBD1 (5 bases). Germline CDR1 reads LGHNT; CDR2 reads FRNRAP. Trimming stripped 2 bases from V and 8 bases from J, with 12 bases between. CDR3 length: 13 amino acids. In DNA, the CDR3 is TGTGCTAGTGGTTTGCGAAGGCAGGGAGAAGCTTTCTTT. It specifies CASGLRRQGEAFF.

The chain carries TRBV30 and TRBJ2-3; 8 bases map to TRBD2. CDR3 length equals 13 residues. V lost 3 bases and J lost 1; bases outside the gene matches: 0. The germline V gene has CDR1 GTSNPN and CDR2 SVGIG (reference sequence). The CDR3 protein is CAWSGRGTDTQYF. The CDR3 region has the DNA TGTGCCTGGAGCGGGAGGGGCACAGATACGCAGTATTTT.

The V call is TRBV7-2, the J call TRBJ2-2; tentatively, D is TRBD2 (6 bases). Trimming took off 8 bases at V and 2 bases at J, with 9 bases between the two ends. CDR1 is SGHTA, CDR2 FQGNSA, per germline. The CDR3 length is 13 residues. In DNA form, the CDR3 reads TGTGCCAGCGGGACTCTCAACACCGGGGAGCTGTTTTTT. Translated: CASGTLNTGELFF.

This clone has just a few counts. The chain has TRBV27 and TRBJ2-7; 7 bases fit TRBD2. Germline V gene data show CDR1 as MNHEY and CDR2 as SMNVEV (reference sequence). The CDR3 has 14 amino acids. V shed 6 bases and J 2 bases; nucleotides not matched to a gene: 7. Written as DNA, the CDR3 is TGTGCCAGCAGGAGAGCGGGATCCCCCTACGAGCAGTACTTC. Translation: CASRRAGSPYEQYF.